This TCR beta chain is drawn from a study of memory CD4+ T cells and cytomegalovirus serostatus. CDR3 length: 16 residues. CDR1 and CDR2 (germline): SGHNT, YENEEA. Trimming took 0 bases from V and 1 from J, leaving 10 bases between them. Single viable CD3+CD4+CD8-CD45RO+ cells were sorted as the memory CD4+ T cells. As handled by the study authors: After removing out-of-frame reads, around 2,100,000 distinct TCRbeta sequences remained. Data came from immunoSEQ multiplex PCR; TCRdb stores just in-frame clones and leaves some out. The V and J calls and the clone size are those of that table, but D and trimming were determined from the DNA. The table shows 40,000 to 45,000 clones, with around 80% occurring only once.

Material: memory CD4+ T cells from blood. The V call is TRBV11-3, the J call TRBJ2-4; perhaps TRBD2 as D (6 bases). This receptor was obtained from an adult in good health and CMV-seronegative. CDR3 amino acids: CASSLDGGVAKNIQYF. In DNA form, the CDR3 reads TGTGCCAGCAGCTTAGATGGAGGGGTGGCCAAAAACATTCAGTACTTC.